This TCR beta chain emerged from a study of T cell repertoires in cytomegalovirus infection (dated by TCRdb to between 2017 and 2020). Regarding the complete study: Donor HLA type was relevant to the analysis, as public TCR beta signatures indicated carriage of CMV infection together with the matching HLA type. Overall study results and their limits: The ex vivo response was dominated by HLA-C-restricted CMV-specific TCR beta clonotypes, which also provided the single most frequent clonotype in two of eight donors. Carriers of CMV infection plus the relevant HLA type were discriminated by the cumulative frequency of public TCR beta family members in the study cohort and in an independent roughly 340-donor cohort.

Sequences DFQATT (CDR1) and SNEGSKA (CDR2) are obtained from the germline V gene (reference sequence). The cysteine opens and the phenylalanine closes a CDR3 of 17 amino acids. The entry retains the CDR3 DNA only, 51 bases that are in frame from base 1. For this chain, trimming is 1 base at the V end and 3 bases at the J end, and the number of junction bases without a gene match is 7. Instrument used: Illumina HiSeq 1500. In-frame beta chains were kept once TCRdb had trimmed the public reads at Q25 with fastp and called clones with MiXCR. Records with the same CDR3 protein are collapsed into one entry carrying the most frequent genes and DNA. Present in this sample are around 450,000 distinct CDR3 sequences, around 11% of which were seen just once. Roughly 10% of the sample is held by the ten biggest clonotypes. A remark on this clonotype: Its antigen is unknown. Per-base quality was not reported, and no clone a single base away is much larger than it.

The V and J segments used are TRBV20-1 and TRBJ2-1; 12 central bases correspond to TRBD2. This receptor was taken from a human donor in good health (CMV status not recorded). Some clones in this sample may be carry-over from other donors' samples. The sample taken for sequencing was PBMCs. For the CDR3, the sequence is CSARGPPSGGGYNEQFF. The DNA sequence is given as TGCAGTGCTAGAGGTCCGCCTAGCGGGGGGGGCTACAATGAGCAGTTCTTC.